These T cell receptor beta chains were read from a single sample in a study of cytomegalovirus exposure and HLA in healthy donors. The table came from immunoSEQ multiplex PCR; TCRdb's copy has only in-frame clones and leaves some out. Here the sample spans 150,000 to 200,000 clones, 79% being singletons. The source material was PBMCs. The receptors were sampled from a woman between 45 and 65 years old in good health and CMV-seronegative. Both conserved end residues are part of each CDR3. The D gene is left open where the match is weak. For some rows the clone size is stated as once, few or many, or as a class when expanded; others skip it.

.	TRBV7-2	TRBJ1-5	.	CASSPQITGRDQPQHF	TGTGCCAGCAGCCCACAAATAACAGGGCGCGATCAGCCCCAGCATTTT
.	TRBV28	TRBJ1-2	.	CASSPQAGAYGYTF	TGTGCCAGCAGTCCACAGGCAGGGGCCTATGGCTACACCTTC
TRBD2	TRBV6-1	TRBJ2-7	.	CASTWGGEVGEQYF	TGTGCCAGCACCTGGGGGGGGGAAGTAGGCGAGCAGTACTTC
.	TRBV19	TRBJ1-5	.	CASRISGGQPQHF	TGTGCCAGTAGAATCTCCGGGGGTCAGCCCCAGCATTTT
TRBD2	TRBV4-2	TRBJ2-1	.	CASSQNPGLAGYNEQFF	TGTGCCAGCAGCCAAAATCCGGGACTAGCGGGCTACAATGAGCAGTTCTTC
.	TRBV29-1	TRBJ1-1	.	CSGGIRKGFTEAFF	TGCAGCGGCGGGATCAGAAAAGGGTTCACTGAAGCTTTCTTT
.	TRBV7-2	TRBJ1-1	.	CASSLTVEAFF	TGTGCCAGCAGCTTAACGGTTGAAGCTTTCTTT
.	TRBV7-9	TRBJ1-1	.	CASSLGNYKRAEAFF	TGTGCCAGCAGCTTAGGTAATTATAAGAGGGCTGAAGCTTTCTTT
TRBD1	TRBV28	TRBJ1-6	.	CASRSTGGLNSPLHF	TGTGCCAGCAGATCAACAGGGGGGCTAAATTCACCCCTCCACTTT
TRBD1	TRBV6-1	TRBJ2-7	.	CASNLGGGREQYF	TGTGCCAGCAACCTAGGGGGCGGGCGCGAGCAGTACTTC
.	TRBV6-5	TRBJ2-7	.	CASTGRGVSYEQYF	TGTGCCAGCACTGGGAGGGGGGTGTCCTACGAGCAGTACTTC
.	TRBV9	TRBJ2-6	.	CASSVRGRFGSGANVLTF	TGTGCCAGCAGCGTAAGGGGTCGGTTCGGATCTGGGGCCAACGTCCTGACTTTC
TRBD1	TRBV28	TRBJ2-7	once	CASSSSTGPLREQYF	TGTGCCAGCAGTTCATCGACAGGGCCCCTCCGCGAGCAGTACTTC
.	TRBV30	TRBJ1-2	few	CAWTTLANYGYTF	TGTGCCTGGACGACACTTGCTAACTATGGCTACACCTTC
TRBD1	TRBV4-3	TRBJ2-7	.	CASSQDRHGYEQYF	TGCGCCAGCAGCCAGGACAGGCATGGCTACGAGCAGTACTTC
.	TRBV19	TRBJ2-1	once	CASNNYAGPGADEQFF	TGTGCCAGTAACAACTATGCGGGCCCAGGAGCAGATGAGCAGTTCTTC
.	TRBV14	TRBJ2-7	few	CASSPRQDSSYEQYF	TGTGCCAGCAGCCCCCGACAGGACTCCTCCTACGAGCAGTACTTC
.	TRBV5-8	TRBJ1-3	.	CASSLRTAGNTIYF	TGTGCCAGCAGCTTACGGACAGCAGGAAACACCATATATTTT
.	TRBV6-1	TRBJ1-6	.	CAITTGSRSPLHF	TGTGCCATCACAACAGGGTCTCGGTCACCCCTCCACTTT
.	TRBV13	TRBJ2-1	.	CASSLTGMTSYNEQFF	TGTGCCAGCAGCTTAACAGGCATGACCTCCTACAATGAGCAGTTCTTC
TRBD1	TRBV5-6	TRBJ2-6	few	CASSQQTGTGANVLTF	TGCGCCAGCAGCCAACAGACAGGGACTGGGGCCAACGTCCTGACTTTC
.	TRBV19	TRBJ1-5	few	CASSGRGGSNQPQHF	TGTGCCAGTAGTGGGCGGGGAGGGAGCAATCAGCCCCAGCATTTT
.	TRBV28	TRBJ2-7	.	CASSPEWGGYEQYF	TGTGCCAGCAGTCCCGAATGGGGCGGCTACGAGCAGTACTTC
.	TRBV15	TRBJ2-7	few	CATSREQGGGYEQYF	TGTGCCACCAGCAGAGAGCAGGGCGGCGGCTACGAGCAGTACTTC
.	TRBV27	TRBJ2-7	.	CASSLPGVHEQYF	TGTGCCAGCAGTTTGCCAGGGGTCCACGAGCAGTACTTC
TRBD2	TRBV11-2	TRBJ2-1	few	CASSLTSGEQFF	TGTGCCAGCAGCCTGACTAGCGGTGAGCAGTTCTTC
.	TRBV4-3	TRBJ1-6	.	CASSPGDSDNSPLHF	TGCGCCAGCAGCCCGGGGGATTCAGACAATTCACCCCTCCACTTT
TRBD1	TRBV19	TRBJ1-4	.	CASSEPQGAANEKLFF	TGTGCCAGTAGTGAACCACAGGGGGCCGCTAATGAAAAACTGTTTTTT
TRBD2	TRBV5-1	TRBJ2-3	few	CASSSGLAGGHPSTDTQYF	TGCGCCAGCAGTTCGGGACTAGCGGGGGGCCACCCTAGCACAGATACGCAGTATTTT
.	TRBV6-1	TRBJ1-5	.	CASSPRGAGQPQHF	TGTGCCAGCAGTCCCCGGGGGGCGGGCCAGCCCCAGCATTTT
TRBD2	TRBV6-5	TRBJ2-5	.	CASRTPAGGQETQYF	TGTGCCAGCCGAACGCCGGCGGGAGGCCAAGAGACCCAGTACTTC
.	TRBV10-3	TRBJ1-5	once	CAISENRVGNQPQHF	TGTGCCATCAGTGAGAACAGGGTAGGCAATCAGCCCCAGCATTTT
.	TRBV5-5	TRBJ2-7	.	CASSLAEVGQSYEQYF	TGTGCCAGCAGCTTGGCCGAGGTTGGACAGTCCTACGAGCAGTACTTC
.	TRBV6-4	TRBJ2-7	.	CASSESPRARQYF	TGTGCCAGCAGTGAATCCCCTAGAGCCCGGCAGTACTTC
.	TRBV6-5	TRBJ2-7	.	CASSSRRQVTSYEQYF	TGTGCCAGCAGTTCCCGTAGACAGGTGACGTCCTACGAGCAGTACTTC
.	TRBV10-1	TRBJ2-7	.	CASSSGLPYSYEQYF	TGCGCCAGCAGTTCGGGACTTCCATACTCCTACGAGCAGTACTTC
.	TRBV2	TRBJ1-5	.	CASSEGWARPDQPQHF	TGTGCCAGCAGTGAAGGATGGGCCAGGCCTGATCAGCCCCAGCATTTT
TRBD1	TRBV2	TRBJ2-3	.	CASSPSGTGGTDTQYF	TGTGCCAGCAGCCCCAGCGGGACAGGGGGTACAGATACGCAGTATTTT
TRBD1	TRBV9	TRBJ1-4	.	CVSSERTGVNEKLFF	TGTGTCAGCAGCGAGAGGACAGGGGTAAATGAAAAACTGTTTTTT
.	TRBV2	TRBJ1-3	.	CASSGDSSSGNTIYF	TGTGCCAGCAGCGGGGACTCCTCCTCTGGAAACACCATATATTTT
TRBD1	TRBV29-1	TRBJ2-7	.	CSVLTTGLPEQYF	TGCAGCGTCCTAACGACAGGGCTTCCCGAGCAGTACTTC
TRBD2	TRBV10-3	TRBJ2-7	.	CAISESRLAGEGYEQYF	TGTGCCATCAGTGAGTCGCGACTAGCGGGAGAAGGGTACGAGCAGTACTTC
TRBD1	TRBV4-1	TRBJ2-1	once	CASSQGGQGAYNEQFF	TGCGCCAGCAGCCAAGGCGGACAGGGGGCATACAATGAGCAGTTCTTC
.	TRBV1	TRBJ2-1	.	CTSSPSGSSYNEQFF	TGCACCAGCAGCCCCAGCGGGAGCTCCTACAATGAGCAGTTCTTC
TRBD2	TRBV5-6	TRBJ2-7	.	CARQHATSEKSGEQYF	TGTGCCCGTCAACACGCCACTAGCGAGAAGTCTGGAGAGCAGTACTTC
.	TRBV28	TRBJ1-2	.	CASTPGESRGYGYTF	TGTGCCAGCACCCCGGGGGAGTCCCGGGGCTATGGCTACACCTTC
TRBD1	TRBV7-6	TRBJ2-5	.	CASSLATDRAETQYF	TGTGCCAGCAGCTTAGCCACCGACAGGGCAGAGACCCAGTACTTC
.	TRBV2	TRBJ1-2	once	CASGQSNYVGTF	TGTGCCAGCGGACAGTCAAACTACGTTGGCACCTTC
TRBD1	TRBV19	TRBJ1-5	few	CASTPEGRGHQPQHF	TGTGCCAGTACCCCAGAGGGCAGGGGGCATCAGCCCCAGCATTTT
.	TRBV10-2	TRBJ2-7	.	CASSVRQGGNEQYF	TGCGCCAGCAGTGTGCGGCAGGGAGGCAACGAGCAGTACTTC
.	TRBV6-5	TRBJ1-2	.	CASSLRDRGGYTF	TGTGCCAGCAGTTTGCGGGACCGCGGCGGCTACACCTTC
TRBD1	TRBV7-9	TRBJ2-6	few	CASRWGQLLSGANVLTF	TGTGCCAGCAGGTGGGGACAGCTTCTCTCTGGGGCCAACGTCCTGACTTTC
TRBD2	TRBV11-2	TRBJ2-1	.	CASSKTSGRSSEQFF	TGTGCCAGCAGCAAGACTAGCGGGAGGTCATCTGAGCAGTTCTTC
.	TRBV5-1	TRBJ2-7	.	CASSLGTASPDVEQYF	TGCGCCAGCAGCTTGGGGACTGCTAGCCCGGACGTCGAGCAGTACTTC
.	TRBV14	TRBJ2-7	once	CASSQVRGSYEQYF	TGTGCCAGCAGCCAAGTCCGGGGGTCCTACGAGCAGTACTTC
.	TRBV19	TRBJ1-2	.	CASTPGTQLALYGYTF	TGTGCCAGTACCCCTGGGACACAACTCGCCCTCTATGGCTACACCTTC
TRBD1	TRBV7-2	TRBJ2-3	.	CASSLALTGVADTQYF	TGTGCCAGCAGCTTAGCTTTGACAGGGGTGGCAGATACGCAGTATTTT
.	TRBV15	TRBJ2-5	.	CATSRDRNREKGETQYF	TGTGCCACCAGCAGAGATAGAAACAGGGAGAAGGGGGAGACCCAGTACTTC
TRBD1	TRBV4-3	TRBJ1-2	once	CASSQDRGDYGYTF	TGCGCCAGCAGCCAAGACAGGGGGGACTATGGCTACACCTTC
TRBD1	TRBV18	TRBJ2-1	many	CASSPTLRDRAMDEQFF	TGTGCCAGCTCACCAACCCTCCGGGACAGGGCTATGGATGAGCAGTTCTTC